This T cell receptor (beta chain) appears in the sequencing data of a study of blood T cell repertoires in COVID-19. Clones were sequenced by immunoSEQ multiplex PCR, and TCRdb holds only the in-frame ones, with some missing. The data show 250,000 or so clones, 70% to 85% seen once. Germline assignment: CDR1 SGHTS and CDR2 YDEGEE. V lost 5 bases to trimming and J lost 3 bases; unmatched junction nucleotides: 4. The CDR3 is 13 amino acids. The rearrangement joins TRBV5-8 to TRBJ2-7; TRBD1 matches at 8 bases. The source material was peripheral blood. This receptor was obtained from a woman aged 80 or older with acute or convalescent COVID-19. CDR3 DNA: TGTGCCAGCAGGACAGGGGTCCGCTACGAGCAGTACTTC. Its protein is CASRTGVRYEQYF.